This T cell receptor (beta chain) was recorded in a study of T cells after yellow fever vaccination. For the study at large: Fractions of limited cellularity were prepared by means of SMART-Seq v4 Ultra Low Input.

V shed 3 bases, J shed 5 bases, and the junction held 4 bases outside the gene matches. The germline gives CDR1 SGHTA, CDR2 FQGNSA. The CDR3 totals 14 residues. TCRdb redid the calling of the 5' RACE reads with MiXCR, one entry per CDR3 protein. The data hold approximately 120,000 distinct CDR3 sequences, with approximately 8.4% observed a single time. The sequenced sample was CD8+ T cells sorted from PBMCs, obtained on the day of the yellow fever booster vaccination. The receptor comes from a man aged 18 to 30 who received the YFV17D yellow fever vaccine. This chain uses TRBV7-2 with TRBJ2-3; 8 positions agree with TRBD2. CDR3 region: CASSFAGGQDTQYF. The CDR3 DNA follows: TGTGCCAGCAGCTTCGCGGGGGGCCAAGATACGCAGTATTTT.